This TCR beta chain was recovered during a study of T cell repertoires in cytomegalovirus infection. About the research overall: Epitope selection comprised recently identified HLA-C-restricted CMV epitopes and well-studied HLA-B-restricted CMV epitopes. It can be stated that public TCR beta signatures indicated CMV infection as well as a matching HLA type.

V shed 0 bases and J shed 5 bases, with 10 bases lying between them. The CDR3 covers 15 residues. CDR1 is LGHNA, CDR2 YSLEER, per germline. Each CDR3 protein gets one entry after TCRdb re-called the reads with MiXCR. This table has roughly 69,000 distinct CDR3 sequences, around 30% appearing once. The study, taken as a whole, reports: Individuals carrying CMV plus the relevant HLA were identified by cumulative frequency of public TCR beta families. Dominating the ex vivo response were TCR beta clonotypes that were CMV-specific and HLA-C-restricted.

Concerning this clonotype: Antigen: not known.

The sample in question was CD8+ T cells from cultured PBMCs, obtained from culture after CMV antigen stimulation. The J gene is TRBJ2-2, the V gene TRBV4-3, with D perhaps TRBD1 or TRBD2 (7 bases each). The TCR was taken from a human donor in good health (CMV status not recorded). Some clones in this sample may be carry-over from other donors' samples. DNA of the CDR3: TGCGCCAGCAGCCAAGACAGGGGGGGAACCGGGGAGCTGTTTTTT. Protein product: CASSQDRGGTGELFF.